The 29 T cell receptor beta chains below all came from one sample that was sequenced in a study of T-cell reconstitution after alpha-beta-depleted transplantation in children. Molecular barcoding with unique molecular identifiers was used for the TCRbeta library. Each CDR3 protein gets one entry after TCRdb re-called the PCR reads with MiXCR. The sample lists under 450,000 distinct CDR3 sequences, around 15% seen once, with under 30% in the top ten. The sample was PBMCs, mostly from graft donor cells, taken 360 days after TCRalphabeta/CD19-depleted stem cell transplant. Source of these receptors: a boy less than two years old who had a stem cell transplant for Wiskott-Aldrich syndrome, so the T cells may come from the graft donor.

The rearrangement links TRBV14 to TRBJ2-1; 7 nucleotides align to TRBD2. Germline values: CDR1 SGHDN, CDR2 FVKESK. After removal of 3 bases from V and 15 bases from J, the junction contained 8 bases not matched to a gene. The length of the CDR3 is 12 residues. In DNA, the CDR3 is TGTGCCAGCAGCCACCTGCCGACTAGCCTGTTCTTC. Amino acid sequence: CASSHLPTSLFF.

The rearrangement links TRBV5-6 to TRBJ2-7, with D unresolved. Germline CDR1 reads SGHDT; CDR2 reads YYEEEE. This CDR3 region has 13 residues. V lost 4 bases and J 3 bases, leaving 11 bases between the germline ends. This CDR3 reads CASSSLRNYEQYF. The CDR3 coding sequence is TGTGCCAGCAGCAGCCTAAGAAACTACGAGCAGTACTTC.

This CDR3 is CASSPRPFYNEQFF. CDR3 DNA: TGTGCCAGCAGTCCCCGCCCTTTCTACAATGAGCAGTTCTTC. This chain uses TRBV12-3 or TRBV12-4 with TRBJ2-1; D is unresolved. The CDR3 is 14 amino acids. With 5 bases removed from V and 3 bases from J, the gap between germline ends came to 11 bases.

This clonotype was picked up a small number of times. The chain is built from TRBV4-1 and TRBJ2-3; unclear D gene. Germline-derived CDR1 and CDR2 are MGHRA and YSYEKL. The CDR3 is made up of 14 amino acids. V lost 1 base and J lost 5, with 10 bases in between. In nucleotides, the CDR3 is TGCGCCAGCAGCCAAGGGGGATGGGTAGATACGCAGTATTTT. Translating it yields CASSQGGWVDTQYF.

The rearrangement uses TRBV20-1 and TRBJ2-7; 13 bases fit TRBD2. The V segment lost 6 bases and the J segment 3 bases; nucleotides outside the gene matches: 11. CDR1 is DFQATT, CDR2 SNEGSKA, per germline (reference sequence). The CDR3 consists of 16 residues. This chain's CDR3 is CSARTSGSRLFYEQYF. CDR3 bases: TGCAGTGCCCGGACTAGCGGGAGTAGGTTGTTCTACGAGCAGTACTTC.

This sequence joins TRBV12-3 or TRBV12-4 and TRBJ2-1, with D perhaps TRBD2 (6 bases). V was trimmed by 5 bases and J by 0 bases, leaving 14 bases between them. This CDR3 is 16 amino acids long. The CDR3 here is CASSPLGLVSYNEQFF. The DNA of the CDR3 is TGTGCCAGCAGTCCTTTGGGACTGGTCTCCTACAATGAGCAGTTCTTC.

This clonotype was picked up a small number of times. This chain connects TRBV6-5 to TRBJ2-7; 9 nucleotides match TRBD1. The CDR3 is 14 amino acids. From germline, CDR1 is MNHEY and CDR2 SVGAGI. With 5 bases clipped from V and 4 bases from J, the junction kept 6 bases outside the gene matches. CDR3 sequence: CASSTGTGYYEQYF. CDR3 sequence (DNA): TGTGCCAGCAGTACCGGGACAGGGTATTACGAGCAGTACTTC.

This clonotype was seen a few times. V and J are TRBV4-1 and TRBJ2-7; no definite D call. The germline V gene encodes CDR1 MGHRA and CDR2 YSYEKL. V was trimmed by 1 base and J by 0 bases, leaving 13 bases between them. This CDR3 has 16 amino acids. This CDR3 reads CASSQVPRSYSYEQYF. In DNA, the CDR3 is TGCGCCAGCAGCCAAGTTCCTAGGTCCTACTCCTACGAGCAGTACTTC.

V is TRBV5-6 and J is TRBJ1-2, with unresolved D. The CDR3 runs 11 residues. The ends were cut back, 2 bases at V and 11 bases at J, with 10 bases in the middle. Germline V CDR1 and CDR2: SGHDT, YYEEEE. The CDR3 DNA is TGTGCCAGCAGCTTAAGGGAGTGGTACACCTTC. Protein product: CASSLREWYTF. The full variable domain, in which reference TRBV5-6 and TRBJ1-2 provide the parts outside the CDR3, is DAGVTQSPTHLIKTRGQQVTLRCSPKSGHDTVSWYQQALGQGPQFIFQYYEEEERQRGNFPDRFSGHQFPNYSSELNVNALLLGDSALYLCASSLREWYTFGSGTRLTVV.

This clonotype was detected a few times. This chain links TRBV28 with TRBJ2-3, with unresolved D. The CDR3 is made up of 15 amino acids. Germline V gene sequence: CDR1 MDHEN, CDR2 SYDVKM. Deletions cut 5 bases from V and 0 bases from J, with 12 bases between. The CDR3 reads CASSAGVTSTDTQYF. The CDR3 region has the DNA TGTGCCAGCAGTGCAGGCGTTACAAGCACAGATACGCAGTATTTT. The full variable domain, in which reference TRBV28 and TRBJ2-3 provide the parts outside the CDR3, is DVKVTQSSRYLVKRTGEKVFLECVQDMDHENMFWYRQDPGLGLRLIYFSYDVKMKEKGDIPEGYSVSREKKERFSLILESASTNQTSMYLCASSAGVTSTDTQYFGPGTRLTVL.

The rearrangement links TRBV24-1 to TRBJ2-1, with TRBD2 identical over 8 bases. The CDR3 length is 14 residues. Trimming cost V 6 bases and J 8 bases; bases outside gene matches: 8. The germline V gene encodes CDR1 KGHDR and CDR2 SFDVKD. The CDR3 loop reads CATSKAGTRYEQFF. The DNA of the CDR3 is TGTGCCACCAGTAAGGCCGGGACTAGATATGAGCAGTTCTTC.

The chain employs TRBV2 and TRBJ2-7, with D tentatively TRBD2 (5 bases). V was shortened by 4 bases and J by 0 bases, with 10 bases between the two germline ends. Germline CDR1 and CDR2: SNHLY and FYNNEI. This CDR3 contains 14 residues. The CDR3 region is CASSGLRNSYEQYF. CDR3 in DNA: TGTGCCAGCAGTGGACTACGGAACTCCTACGAGCAGTACTTC.

This clonotype was picked up a small number of times. The genes are TRBV7-9 and TRBJ2-1, with 7 bases lining up with TRBD2. The CDR3 totals 17 residues. Trimming cost V 1 base and J 6 bases; bases outside gene matches: 12. In germline, CDR1 is SEHNR, CDR2 FQNEAQ (reference sequence). The CDR3 region has the DNA TGTGCCAGCAGCTTAGGAAGCGGGGTCGGGATTCTCAATGAGCAGTTCTTC. Amino acids: CASSLGSGVGILNEQFF.

V usage is TRBV12-3 or TRBV12-4 and J usage is TRBJ2-7; a weak D match, TRBD1 (7 bases). The length of the CDR3 is 15 residues. V lost 3 bases and J 3 bases, leaving 15 bases between the germline ends. The CDR3, as DNA: TGTGCCAGCAGTTTCGCGACAGGGAGGAGCTACGAGCAGTACTTC. It yields the protein CASSFATGRSYEQYF.

The chain uses TRBV12-3 or TRBV12-4 and TRBJ2-1; unclear D gene. Between the trimmed V and J ends, which lost 2 bases and 15 bases, there was a span of 20 bases. The CDR3 contains 14 residues. This chain's CDR3 is CASSLKLVPTKGFF. The CDR3 DNA reads TGTGCCAGCAGTTTAAAATTGGTCCCTACCAAGGGGTTCTTC.

The chain has TRBV20-1 and TRBJ2-7; the D call may be TRBD1 or TRBD2 (7 bases each). Per the germline V gene, CDR1 is DFQATT and CDR2 is SNEGSKA (reference sequence). The V end was cut by 3 bases, the J end by 2 bases, with 17 bases between. The CDR3 has 15 amino acids. The CDR3 protein is CSASPLQGGTYEQYF. The CDR3 DNA sequence: TGCAGTGCTAGCCCTCTTCAGGGGGGGACCTACGAGCAGTACTTC.

The V gene is TRBV7-9, the J gene TRBJ2-5; 8 bases line up with TRBD1. The CDR3 totals 16 residues. J was trimmed by 3 bases and V by 9 bases; bases with no gene match: 15. Per germline, CDR1 SEHNR and CDR2 FQNEAQ (reference sequence). This CDR3 reads CASQRAGQGSKETQYF. Written as DNA, the CDR3 is TGTGCCAGTCAGCGGGCCGGACAGGGTAGTAAAGAGACCCAGTACTTC.

The rearrangement uses TRBV6-5 and TRBJ2-1; D is uncertain. The CDR3 is 13 amino acids. Deletions cut 3 bases from V and 10 bases from J, with 13 bases between. The germline gives CDR1 MNHEY, CDR2 SVGAGI. CDR3 amino acids: CASSYPAKSEQFF. CDR3 DNA sequence: TGTGCCAGCAGTTATCCGGCAAAGAGCGAGCAGTTCTTC.

The CDR3 coding sequence is TGTGCCATCAGTGAGATTGGGCGGGAGTCCTACAATGAGCAGTTCTTC. Translated: CAISEIGRESYNEQFF. The genes are TRBV10-3 and TRBJ2-1; TRBD2 agrees at 7 bases. This CDR3 spans 16 amino acids. Trimming removed 2 bases from V and 1 base from J; junction bases left unmatched: 5. Germline CDR1 reads ENHRY; CDR2 reads SYGVKD.

V is TRBV5-1 and J is TRBJ1-1; a weak D match, TRBD1 (5 bases). Trimming removed 1 base at V and 4 bases at J, with 11 bases between. The CDR3 runs 14 residues. CDR1 is SGHRS and CDR2 is YFSETQ in the germline V gene. CDR3 loop: CASSLRPTVTEAFF. Here the CDR3 DNA reads TGCGCCAGCAGCTTGAGGCCGACAGTCACTGAAGCTTTCTTT.

The V and J genes are TRBV7-8 and TRBJ1-3; a weak D match, TRBD1 (5 bases). Germline V gene lookup returns CDR1 SGHVS and CDR2 FQNEAQ. CDR3 length: 15 amino acids. V was clipped by 5 bases and J by 0 bases, with 11 bases between them. The CDR3 DNA reads TGTGCCAGCAGCCCCCGACAGATCTCTGGAAACACCATATATTTT. Its translation: CASSPRQISGNTIYF. Based on the CDR3 plus reference TRBV7-8 and TRBJ1-3, the full variable domain is GAGVSQSPRYKVAKRGQDVALRCDPISGHVSLFWYQQALGQGPEFLTYFQNEAQLDKSGLPSDRFFAERPEGSVSTLKIQRTQQEDSAVYLCASSPRQISGNTIYFGEGSWLTVV.

This clonotype was seen a few times. This chain links TRBV5-1 with TRBJ2-7; no definite D call. Germline-derived CDR1 and CDR2 are SGHRS and YFSETQ. With 6 bases removed from V and 6 bases from J, the gap between germline ends came to 22 bases. This CDR3 is built from 15 residues. The CDR3 sequence is CASTGVGDGPFEQYF. The CDR3 nucleotides read TGCGCCAGCACTGGAGTAGGAGACGGACCCTTCGAGCAGTACTTC.

The rearrangement joins TRBV29-1 to TRBJ2-3; D is possibly TRBD1 or TRBD2 (6 bases each). Germline V CDR1 and CDR2: SQVTM, ANQGSEA. Trimming pared 5 bases from V and 6 bases from J, leaving 15 bases between. The CDR3 loop spans 13 amino acids. CDR3 nucleotide sequence: TGCAGCGTTTCTTATCGGGGGCCGGATACGCAGTATTTT. Its translation is CSVSYRGPDTQYF.

This clonotype was observed at least ten times. CDR3 in amino acids: CASSEWDTTGELFF. The CDR3 DNA follows: TGTGCCAGCAGTGAATGGGACACCACCGGGGAGCTGTTTTTT. The genes are TRBV25-1 and TRBJ2-2; the D gene is possibly TRBD1 (6 bases). Between the trimmed V and J ends, which lost 1 base and 4 bases, there was a span of 7 bases. This CDR3 is built from 14 residues. Germline V lookup: CDR1 MGHDK, CDR2 SYGVNS.

This clonotype was seen only a few times. The J gene is TRBJ1-3, the V gene TRBV7-2, with D uncertain. The CDR3 spans 15 residues. V shed 5 bases and J shed 4 bases, with 15 bases lying between them. The germline CDR1 and CDR2 sequences are SGHTA and FQGNSA. The CDR3 DNA reads as TGTGCCAGCAGCCCAGCCGGTAGGACCGGAAACACCATATATTTT. This sequence encodes CASSPAGRTGNTIYF.

V gene TRBV29-1 combines with J gene TRBJ2-4; TRBD2 might be the D (6 bases). V lost 5 bases and J 2 bases, leaving 13 bases between the germline ends. The CDR3 sequence is 14 residues long. The germline CDR1 and CDR2 sequences are SQVTM and ANQGSEA. CDR3 residues: CSVLLAATKNIQYF. CDR3 sequence (DNA): TGCAGCGTTTTACTAGCTGCAACCAAAAACATTCAGTACTTC.

J is TRBJ2-2 and V is TRBV12-3 or TRBV12-4; a possible D gene is TRBD1 (5 bases). Trimming stripped 7 bases from V and 3 bases from J, with 15 bases between. The CDR3 spans 15 residues. Here the CDR3 reads CASNPVAGHTGELFF. CDR3 in DNA: TGTGCCAGCAACCCCGTGGCAGGGCACACCGGGGAGCTGTTTTTT.

The chain joins TRBV6-5 to TRBJ2-7; D ambiguous. This CDR3 is 14 amino acids long. Between the trimmed V and J ends, which lost 0 bases and 1 base, there was a span of 7 bases. Germline CDR1 is MNHEY and CDR2 is SVGAGI. For the CDR3, the DNA is TGTGCCAGCAGTTACTCTCGAGGTTCCTACGAGCAGTACTTC. Its protein product is CASSYSRGSYEQYF.

V usage is TRBV12-3 or TRBV12-4 and J usage is TRBJ2-2, with TRBD1 identical over 8 bases. This CDR3 is built from 16 residues. The trim removed 6 bases at V and 3 bases at J, leaving 9 bases unmatched. The CDR3 bases are TGTGCCAGCAGCCATCGGACAGGGAAATACACCGGGGAGCTGTTTTTT. Amino acid sequence: CASSHRTGKYTGELFF.